This TCR beta chain is from a study of radiotherapy plus CTLA-4 blockade in lung cancer. Study-wide background: Of the patients, 15% to 20% showed objective responses and roughly 30% attained disease control.

Germline loops: CDR1 MNHEY, CDR2 SMNVEV (reference sequence). The CDR3 has 16 amino acids. Trimming pared 2 bases from V and 4 bases from J, leaving 17 bases between. Details on this clone: Antigen: not known.

Regarding the study as a whole: Per reports, early blood T cell clone dynamics, plus interferon-beta, forecast response most strongly. Once radiotherapy plus ipilimumab had been given, TCR clones derived from tumor expanded in blood.

CTLA-4 blockade with ipilimumab, together with focal radiation, was given to patients with chemo-refractory metastatic non-small-cell lung cancer. Assay: immunoSEQ multiplex PCR; the TCRdb copy retains only in-frame clones and omits some. The table lists approximately 82,000 clones, about four fifths of them singletons, with about 14% in the top ten. This TCR came from a human donor with non-small cell lung cancer that progressed on radiotherapy plus ipilimumab. The chain carries TRBV27 and TRBJ2-5; D perhaps matches TRBD2 (5 bases). The material was peripheral blood, obtained from a patient treated with radiotherapy plus ipilimumab. CDR3 coding DNA: TGTGCCAGCAGTTTAGAAGCAGGACCCCGGGGAGAGACCCAGTACTTC. It encodes CASSLEAGPRGETQYF.